The 2 T cell receptor beta chains below all came from one sample that was sequenced in a study of regulatory T cells in long-lasting Graves disease. Time point meaning: newly diagnosed GD, antithyroid drugs for less than 3 months. PBMC-derived RNA was used for the TCR library. Relying on iRepertoire HTBI primers and Arm-PCR of CDR3 regions, the team built TCR beta libraries. TCRdb recomputed calls from the multiplex PCR reads with MiXCR, one row per CDR3 protein. Of hundreds of thousands of distinct CDR3 sequences in the sample, roughly 13% were seen once. The sample also formed part of further work on T cells in Graves' hyperthyroidism and ophthalmopathy.

This material consisted of peripheral blood mononuclear cells (PBMCs), taken at new diagnosis, from a patient treated with antithyroid drugs. The receptors here all came from a young man with Graves disease.

In its sample, this clonotype was seen a few times. The chain combines TRBV4-1 with TRBJ2-7; possibly TRBD1 for D (6 bases). The germline gives CDR1 MGHRA, CDR2 YSYEKL. V dropped 0 bases and J dropped 3 bases, with 12 bases sitting between them. The length of the CDR3 is 15 residues. CDR3 region: CASSQEVGRGYEQYF. The CDR3, as DNA: TGCGCCAGCAGCCAAGAGGTCGGCAGGGGCTACGAGCAGTACTTC.

The genes are TRBV24-1 and TRBJ2-5; no reliable D call. V lost 7 bases and J 4 bases, leaving 12 bases between the germline ends. The CDR3 covers 13 residues. The germline V gene has CDR1 KGHDR and CDR2 SFDVKD. The CDR3 DNA is TGTGCCACCAGAGAAGGATCGGGAGAGACCCAGTACTTC. Translation: CATREGSGETQYF.